The T cell receptor beta chain described here comes from a study of cytomegalovirus exposure and HLA in healthy donors. The PCR used 60 Vbeta and 13 Jbeta primers. Some clones are missing from TCRdb's copy, which holds only in-frame ones; the method was immunoSEQ multiplex PCR. The repertoire table contains more than 75,000 clones. Per the germline V gene, CDR1 is SGHRS and CDR2 is YFSETQ. Trimming took 7 bases from V and 1 from J; bases not matched to a gene: 9. The CDR3 spans 15 residues. The material sequenced was PBMCs. The source of this sequence is a man in his forties or fifties in good health and CMV-seropositive. V is TRBV5-1 and J is TRBJ2-3; 7 bases map to TRBD2. The CDR3 loop is CASDEVAGRTDTQYF. CDR3 coding DNA: TGCGCCAGCGACGAGGTAGCGGGTCGCACAGATACGCAGTATTTT.